This T cell receptor beta chain was identified during a study of response to subunit inactivated influenza vaccine. Study-wide results and caveats: Authors suggested that a seasonal influenza vaccination recruits few new T cells each time.

The CDR3 is 16 amino acids. Trimming took 0 bases from V and 8 from J; bases not matched to a gene: 10. Germline loops: CDR1 MNHEY, CDR2 SVGEGT. A remark on this clonotype: Its antigen remains unidentified.

TCRdb processed the RT-PCR reads anew with MiXCR; each CDR3 protein has one entry. The sample comprises around 650,000 distinct CDR3 sequences, roughly 14% of which are singletons, and about 9.9% rests with the top ten. The receptor was isolated from a man aged 50 or older who received an inactivated influenza vaccine. This chain links TRBV6-2 or TRBV6-3 with TRBJ2-1; 7 bases are a match to TRBD2. The source was PBMCs from blood, collected about 11 days after vaccination. The CDR3 sequence is CASSYSVGGSTDEQFF. CDR3 DNA sequence: TGTGCCAGCAGTTACTCGGTGGGAGGGAGTACGGATGAGCAGTTCTTC.